This T cell receptor (beta chain) was identified in a study of shared clonotypes between healthy human individuals. Positively selected for CCR7, the CD45RO-negative cells used as naive CD8 cells excluded terminally differentiated effector memory CD45RA+ cells. The table came from immunoSEQ multiplex PCR; TCRdb's copy has only in-frame clones and leaves some out. In the table there are nearly 2 million clones, less than 95% of which are singletons. The germline V gene encodes CDR1 SNHLY and CDR2 FYNNEI. With 7 bases removed from V and 4 bases from J, the gap between germline ends came to 5 bases. There are 10 residues in the CDR3.

Sample: naive CD8+ T cells sorted from blood. The chain couples TRBV2 to TRBJ2-7; D is undetermined. This receptor was identified in a man between 18 and 29 years old in good health. CDR3 sequence reads: CASTQYEQYF. CDR3 sequence (DNA): TGTGCCAGCACCCAGTACGAGCAGTACTTC.